The sequence of this T cell receptor beta chain was determined in a study of T cells after yellow fever vaccination. There are a few counts of this clonotype. Germline V gives CDR1 SNHLY, CDR2 FYNNEI. The CDR3 has 13 amino acids. V lost 8 bases and J lost 7; bases outside the gene matches: 7. 5'RACE template switching produced TCR cDNA carrying a universal primer site and UMIs. From the 5' RACE reads, TCRdb called clonotypes with MiXCR, one entry per CDR3 protein. The data show around 110,000 distinct CDR3 sequences, roughly 8.9% seen once. This TCR was sampled from a man in his thirties or forties who received the YFV17D yellow fever vaccine. The material was CD8+ T cells sorted from PBMCs, obtained 45 days after the yellow fever booster vaccination. J is TRBJ2-2 and V is TRBV2, with 7 bases matching TRBD2. DNA of the CDR3: TGTGCCAGCTCCCCGGGGGGTCGCGGGGAGCTGTTTTTT. It encodes CASSPGGRGELFF.